The 28 T cell receptor beta chains reported below all come from one sample, sequenced in a study of vaccination and CD4 T cells after COVID-19. Antigen specificity for these receptors is unknown. Sequence data for DNA of cultured CD4+ T cells were generated by the Oncomine TCR Beta short-read assay. TCRdb re-called the PCR reads with MiXCR, one entry per CDR3 protein. The sample consists of roughly 15,000 distinct CDR3 sequences, approximately 40% of them appearing once. Regarding treatment: 10-day PBMC culture with coronavirus spike peptide pools or control peptides (ViraFEST assay). What was sequenced was CD4+ T cells from blood, cultured in vitro. The receptors were gathered from a human donor who had recovered from COVID-19.

V and J are TRBV10-3 and TRBJ1-2; D might be TRBD1 (6 bases). Germline-derived CDR1 and CDR2 are ENHRY and SYGVKD. V gave up 11 bases and J gave up 2 bases, with 18 bases separating them. This CDR3 is 14 amino acids long. CDR3 coding DNA: TGTGCCCCCAGGCGGGGGGCTTTCAACTATGGCTACACCTTC. Translation: CAPRRGAFNYGYTF.

This clonotype was detected a few times. As DNA, the CDR3 is TGTGCCAGCAGCTTGGGGGCTAAGGGGGGCAGGGTTAATTCACCCCTCCACTTT. It yields the protein CASSLGAKGGRVNSPLHF. The chain recombines TRBV5-4 with TRBJ1-6, with D possibly being TRBD1 (6 bases). The CDR3 covers 18 residues. CDR1 and CDR2 (germline): SGHNT, YYREEE (reference sequence). V lost 0 bases and J 6 bases, leaving 19 bases between the germline ends.

The V and J genes are TRBV2 and TRBJ1-5, with no clear D. Trimming removed 5 bases at V and 2 bases at J, with 19 bases between. CDR1 is SNHLY, CDR2 FYNNEI, per germline. The CDR3 is 17 residues long. The DNA of the CDR3 is TGTGCCAGCAGTTACTACCGGGCCTACCTGGGCAATCAGCCCCAGCATTTT. Protein product: CASSYYRAYLGNQPQHF.

The chain joins TRBV20-1 to TRBJ1-2; a possible D gene is TRBD1 (5 bases). The CDR3 is 13 amino acids. The ends were cut back, 2 bases at V and 2 bases at J, with 9 bases in the middle. CDR1 is DFQATT and CDR2 is SNEGSKA in the germline V gene (reference sequence). The CDR3 nucleotides are TGCAGTGCTAGACAGGGAGACAACTATGGCTACACCTTC. Its protein is CSARQGDNYGYTF.

This clonotype was recorded a few times. The CDR3: CASSLAGHDTEAFF. In nucleotides, the CDR3 is TGTGCCAGCAGCCTAGCAGGGCACGACACTGAAGCTTTCTTT. The J gene is TRBJ1-1, the V gene TRBV11-2, with D tentatively TRBD1 (5 bases). The germline gives CDR1 SGHAT, CDR2 FQNNGV. Trimming shortened V by 5 bases and J by 3 bases, and 13 bases separated the two germline ends. The CDR3 runs 14 residues.

This clonotype turned up a few times. The V gene is TRBV5-6, the J gene TRBJ2-1; no firm D call. Germline CDR1 SGHDT, CDR2 YYEEEE. The CDR3 contains 14 residues. V was trimmed by 4 bases and J by 3 bases, leaving 11 bases between them. CDR3 coding DNA: TGTGCCAGCAGCCCGCCCCGGGTCTACAATGAGCAGTTCTTC. Translation: CASSPPRVYNEQFF.

This clonotype was seen only a few times. J is TRBJ1-5 and V is TRBV6-7, with 8 bases identical to TRBD1. TRBV6-7 is an open reading frame whose function is uncertain. With 2 bases clipped from V and 9 bases from J, the junction kept 9 bases outside the gene matches. The CDR3 runs 15 residues. DNA of the CDR3: TGTGCCAGCAGTTACCAGGGGGCCACCCATCGGCCCCAGCATTTT. Translating it yields CASSYQGATHRPQHF.

The rearrangement joins TRBV12-3 or TRBV12-4 to TRBJ1-2, with D hard to call. This CDR3 has 14 amino acids. V lost 3 bases and J lost 0, with 8 bases in between. The chain's CDR3 is CASSFTPANYGYTF. Written as DNA, the CDR3 is TGTGCCAGCAGTTTTACACCGGCTAACTATGGCTACACCTTC.

The chain combines TRBV11-2 with TRBJ2-7; D not resolved. The germline CDR1 and CDR2 sequences are SGHAT and FQNNGV. The CDR3 contains 12 residues. V was pared by 3 bases and J by 4 bases, with 7 bases between. CDR3 loop: CASSFPVYEQYF. The CDR3 coding sequence is TGTGCCAGCAGCTTCCCGGTTTACGAGCAGTACTTC.

This clonotype was observed a few times. The chain has TRBV5-4 and TRBJ2-2; 8 positions agree with TRBD2. Germline trimming cut 4 bases from V and 4 bases from J; bases unmatched to any gene: 12. CDR1 is SGHNT, CDR2 YYREEE, per germline (reference sequence). The CDR3 sequence is 17 residues long. For the CDR3, the DNA is TGTGCCAGCAGCCCATGGACTAGCCTCCACTCCACCGGGGAGCTGTTTTTT. This encodes CASSPWTSLHSTGELFF.

In its sample, this clonotype was seen a few times. The chain has TRBV19 and TRBJ1-1; TRBD1 aligns across 8 bases. V trimming: 7 bases; J trimming: 6 bases; junction bases outside the gene matches: 10. The CDR3 spans 14 residues. Looked up from germline, CDR1 is LNHDA and CDR2 is SQIVND (reference sequence). CDR3 loop: CASKKQGGFSEAFF. The CDR3 DNA is TGTGCCAGTAAAAAACAGGGGGGGTTCTCTGAAGCTTTCTTT. Variable domain in full (rest from reference TRBV19 and TRBJ1-1): DGGITQSPKYLFRKEGQNVTLSCEQNLNHDAMYWYRQDPGQGLRLIYYSQIVNDFQKGDIAEGYSVSREKKESFPLTVTSAQKNPTAFYLCASKKQGGFSEAFFGQGTRLTVV.

The rearrangement links TRBV6-1 to TRBJ2-1; TRBD2 matches 12 bases. V dropped 5 bases and J dropped 5; count of bases not matched to a gene: 4. The CDR3 is 15 amino acids. Germline CDR1 and CDR2: MNHNS and SASEGT. The CDR3 reads CASSRRTSGDNEQFF. CDR3 nucleotide sequence: TGTGCCAGCAGTCGAAGGACTAGCGGGGACAATGAGCAGTTCTTC.

This chain uses TRBV4-1 with TRBJ2-1; 7 bases match TRBD2. With 4 bases clipped from V and 5 bases from J, the junction kept 2 bases outside the gene matches. CDR1 is MGHRA, CDR2 YSYEKL, per germline. This CDR3 region has 13 residues. In DNA, the CDR3 is TGCGCCAGCAGCCGGACTAGGGACAATGAGCAGTTCTTC. Protein: CASSRTRDNEQFF.

The genes are TRBV21-1 and TRBJ2-7; whether TRBD2, the table's D call, matches the DNA was not checked. TRBV21-1 is described as a pseudogene. CDR3 length equals 18 residues. This CDR3 is CASSKGTSRGTSSYEQYF. Here the CDR3 DNA reads TGTGCCAGCAGCAAAGGAACATCGCGGGGAACTAGCTCCTACGAGCAGTACTTC.

In DNA form, the CDR3 reads TGTGCCAGCAGCCAATGGACGAGGGAAAAACTGTTTTTT. It encodes CASSQWTREKLFF. The chain combines TRBV14 with TRBJ1-4; D is ambiguous. Trimming removed 2 bases from V and 8 bases from J, with 9 bases in between. CDR3 length: 13 amino acids. CDR1 and CDR2 (germline): SGHDN, FVKESK.

A single count supports this clonotype. This chain links TRBV6-1 with TRBJ2-3, with TRBD2 matching 9 bases. This CDR3 is 14 amino acids long. The V gene's germline CDR1 is MNHNS and CDR2 SASEGT. V was pared by 4 bases and J by 6 bases, with 5 bases of the junction left unmatched. The CDR3 sequence is CASSGRGGRDTQYF. In DNA, the CDR3 is TGTGCCAGCAGTGGGCGGGGGGGCCGGGATACGCAGTATTTT.

This clonotype has only a few counts. The gene calls are TRBV5-1 and TRBJ2-3; 9 bases match TRBD2. Germline values: CDR1 SGHRS, CDR2 YFSETQ. J gave up 7 bases and V 4 bases, and 13 bases lay outside the gene matches. The CDR3 spans 16 residues. The CDR3 bases are TGCGCCAGCAGCGGTGGGGGACTAGCAAACATACATACGCAGTATTTT. Translated, it gives CASSGGGLANIHTQYF.

The gene calls are TRBV6-1 and TRBJ1-2; 9 bases fit TRBD1. The ends lost 7 bases at V and 8 bases at J; junction bases unmatched: 11. Germline CDR1 reads MNHNS; CDR2 reads SASEGT. CDR3 length equals 14 residues. CDR3 residues: CASTTGTGTRGYTF. As DNA, the CDR3 is TGTGCCAGCACCACCGGGACAGGGACCCGAGGCTACACCTTC.

There are a few counts of this clonotype. J is TRBJ1-2 and V is TRBV6-1, with D perhaps TRBD1 (5 bases). Trimming cost V 6 bases and J 8 bases, with 16 bases left between them. The germline V gene encodes CDR1 MNHNS and CDR2 SASEGT. The CDR3 length is 13 residues. This chain's CDR3 is CASRPGTAGGYTF. The DNA of the CDR3 is TGTGCCAGCAGACCCGGGACGGCGGGGGGCTACACCTTC.

A remark on this clonotype: One end of the junction is discordant with germline, which a read error may explain. The rearrangement uses TRBV2 and TRBJ1-1; D gene uncertain. Per the germline V gene, CDR1 is SNHLY and CDR2 is FYNNEI. The CDR3 is 13 residues long. The CDR3 DNA reads TGTGCCAGCGGCAACCCCAGGAACGCTGAAGCTTTCTTT. This sequence encodes CASGNPRNAEAFF. The full variable domain, rest sourced from reference TRBV2 and TRBJ1-1, is EPEVTQTPSHQVTQMGQEVILRCVPISNHLYFYWYRQILGQKVEFLVSFYNNEISEKSEIFDDQFSVERPDGSNFTLKIRSTKLEDSAMYFCASGNPRNAEAFFGQGTRLTVV.

The rearrangement uses TRBV19 and TRBJ1-2, with D uncertain. The CDR3 covers 17 residues. V lost 0 bases to trimming and J lost 7 bases, with 21 bases between them. The V gene's germline CDR1 is LNHDA and CDR2 SQIVND (reference sequence). The CDR3 DNA reads TGTGCCAGTAGTATAGATACCTCGAGAGCTTCTAATGGTGGCTACACCTTC. Residues: CASSIDTSRASNGGYTF.

The V and J genes are TRBV9 and TRBJ1-6; the match to TRBD1 covers 8 bases. Trimming removed 2 bases from V and 8 bases from J; junction bases left unmatched: 6. Germline V gene sequence: CDR1 SGDLS, CDR2 YYNGEE. This CDR3 comprises 15 residues. As DNA, the CDR3 is TGTGCCAGCAGCGTGGACCCACAGGGGGATTCACCCCTCCACTTT. Its protein product is CASSVDPQGDSPLHF.

This clonotype appeared a few times. This sequence joins TRBV19 and TRBJ1-2; 12 bases match TRBD1. The CDR3 runs 14 residues. Per the germline V gene, CDR1 is LNHDA and CDR2 is SQIVND (reference sequence). Losses at the gene ends were 5 bases for V and 8 bases for J; bases not matched to a gene: 6. CDR3 bases: TGTGCCAGTAGTCGGGACAGGGGGCGCGAGGGCTACACCTTC. Its translation: CASSRDRGREGYTF.

This chain uses TRBV7-2 with TRBJ2-1, with D tentatively TRBD2 (7 bases). Between the trimmed V and J ends, which lost 3 bases and 7 bases, there was a span of 16 bases. The CDR3 is 15 amino acids. Germline V gene data show CDR1 as SGHTA and CDR2 as FQGNSA. CDR3 protein: CASSLWRRGQNEQFF. The DNA of the CDR3 is TGTGCCAGCAGCTTGTGGCGGCGGGGGCAAAATGAGCAGTTCTTC.

Note on this clonotype: One end of the junction does not line up with germline, which may come from a read error. This chain uses TRBV20-1 with TRBJ2-4; D is perhaps TRBD1 (6 bases). The CDR3 spans 15 residues. The V gene's germline CDR1 is DFQATT and CDR2 SNEGSKA (reference sequence). CDR3: CSARPGAGAKNIQHF. CDR3 bases: TGCAGTGCTAGACCCGGGGCAGGGGCCAAAAACATTCAGCACTTC.

This chain uses TRBV2 with TRBJ2-3, with a weak D call TRBD1 (5 bases). CDR3 length: 13 residues. Germline V lookup: CDR1 SNHLY, CDR2 FYNNEI. The V end lost 5 bases, the J end lost 3 bases, and 9 bases lay between the germline ends. As DNA, the CDR3 is TGTGCCAGCAGTTCGACAGCGACAGATACGCAGTATTTT. Its protein is CASSSTATDTQYF.

The CDR3 here is CASRGGQGVANGYTF. The CDR3 region has the DNA TGTGCCAGCAGGGGGGGACAGGGGGTGGCTAATGGCTACACCTTC. The chain combines TRBV12-3 or TRBV12-4 with TRBJ1-2, with TRBD1 identical over 11 bases. The CDR3 sequence is 15 residues long. V was clipped by 6 bases and J by 6 bases; unmatched bases: 9.

CDR3 residues: CASSIGIAGSSYEQYF. As DNA, the CDR3 is TGTGCCAGTAGTATAGGCATAGCGGGGAGCTCCTACGAGCAGTACTTC. The chain has TRBV19 and TRBJ2-7, with TRBD2 matching 8 bases. Germline CDR1 reads LNHDA; CDR2 reads SQIVND (reference sequence). With 1 base clipped from V and 0 bases from J, the junction kept 5 bases outside the gene matches. CDR3 length: 16 residues.